What follows describes a single TCR beta chain. The CDR3 is made up of 13 amino acids. V was pared by 3 bases and J by 7 bases, with 12 bases between. The germline gives CDR1 LGHNA, CDR2 YNFKEQ. These data come from a study of OX40 agonist ivuxolimab in advanced cancers. The overall study: Ivuxolimab is an agonistic anti-OX40 (CD134) antibody, and patients were treated with it. Of mixed ages from about 20 to 80 and averaging approximately 60 years, the group was around 78% male.

The table came from immunoSEQ multiplex PCR; TCRdb's copy has only in-frame clones and leaves some out. The sample yields around 70,000 clones, 75% to 85% seen once. The V and J genes are TRBV4-2 and TRBJ1-2; D is perhaps TRBD1 (5 bases). The sequenced sample was CD4+ or CD8+ T cells sorted from blood, obtained in a trial of the OX40 agonist ivuxolimab. The source is an adult with an advanced solid tumor such as melanoma, head and neck, liver or kidney cancer. The CDR3 nucleotides are TGTGCCAGCAGCCATGGGGGGATTTCTGGCTACACCTTC. Amino acids: CASSHGGISGYTF.